The 6 T cell receptor beta chains listed next were all sequenced from one sample in a study of beta chain features in type 1 diabetes. Reverse transcription of all isolated RNA meant that expressed TCRB transcripts were sequenced. Profiled with immunoSEQ multiplex PCR; TCRdb holds only in-frame clones, not every one. The repertoire has hundreds of thousands of clones, roughly 70% of them found once; the top ten carry 0.053%. The material sequenced was naive CD4+ T cells from blood. Receptors originate from a man younger than 40 in good health.

The rearrangement uses TRBV7-9 and TRBJ2-7, with unresolved D. Germline loops: CDR1 SEHNR, CDR2 FQNEAQ (reference sequence). This CDR3 has 12 residues. V lost 5 bases and J 0 bases, leaving 5 bases between the germline ends. CDR3 DNA: TGTGCCAGCAGCATGGACTCCTACGAGCAGTACTTC. This sequence encodes CASSMDSYEQYF.

The genes are TRBV29-1 and TRBJ2-5; possible D gene TRBD2, 6 bases. The CDR3 length is 15 residues. Deletions cut 4 bases from V and 4 bases from J, with 19 bases between. From germline, CDR1 is SQVTM and CDR2 ANQGSEA. The CDR3 nucleotides read TGCAGCGTTGCGGGATTAAGAAGGGGAGGAGAGACCCAGTACTTC. Its translation: CSVAGLRRGGETQYF.

The J gene is TRBJ1-2, the V gene TRBV27; no definite D call. The CDR3 consists of 11 residues. Per the germline V gene, CDR1 is MNHEY and CDR2 is SMNVEV (reference sequence). Trimming took 9 bases from V and 8 from J, leaving 13 bases between them. The chain's CDR3 is CASSGFGGYTF. The CDR3 DNA sequence: TGTGCCAGTAGCGGATTCGGAGGCTACACCTTC.

The chain uses TRBV4-3 and TRBJ2-1; 9 nucleotides line up with TRBD2. The CDR3 is made up of 15 amino acids. Germline values: CDR1 LGHNA, CDR2 YSLEER. The ends lost 0 bases at V and 12 bases at J; junction bases unmatched: 9. CDR3 bases: TGCGCCAGCAGCCAAGATGGGGCTAGCGGGACACGGCAGTTCTTC. This sequence encodes CASSQDGASGTRQFF.

This clone appeared a few times. CDR3 region: CSVEEYTAGRTDTQYF. In DNA form, the CDR3 reads TGCAGCGTTGAAGAGTATACAGCGGGGAGAACAGATACGCAGTATTTT. V gene TRBV29-1 combines with J gene TRBJ2-3; 7 bases are shared with TRBD2. Germline V gene sequence: CDR1 SQVTM, CDR2 ANQGSEA. The ends lost 0 bases at V and 3 bases at J; junction bases unmatched: 9. CDR3 length: 16 residues.

The sample holds one count of this clone. The gene calls are TRBV6-6 and TRBJ2-7; no clear D gene. V lost 4 bases to trimming and J lost 7 bases, with 8 bases between them. Germline V gene data show CDR1 as MNHNY and CDR2 as SVGAGI (reference sequence). This CDR3 is 11 amino acids long. Here the CDR3 reads CASSFLQEQYF. The DNA for the CDR3 is TGTGCCAGCAGTTTCCTACAGGAGCAGTACTTC.